These 13 T cell receptor beta chains came from one sample sequenced in a study of cytomegalovirus exposure and HLA in healthy donors. Primers: 60 Vbeta forward and 13 Jbeta reverse. Some clones are missing from TCRdb's copy, which holds only in-frame ones; the method was immunoSEQ multiplex PCR. The sample comprises some 110,000 clones, roughly two thirds of which are singletons, and 2% to 2.5% rests with the top ten. Sequenced sample: PBMCs. These receptors all stem from a woman in her 30s in good health and CMV-seronegative.

The V gene is TRBV11-2, the J gene TRBJ1-4; unclear D gene. CDR1 is SGHAT and CDR2 is FQNNGV in the germline V gene. CDR3 length: 14 amino acids. V lost 5 bases and J lost 0, with 7 bases in between. CDR3: CASSTRSTNEKLFF. CDR3 in DNA: TGTGCCAGCAGCACACGATCAACTAATGAAAAACTGTTTTTT.

The rearrangement links TRBV19 to TRBJ2-1; tentative D call: TRBD1 (5 bases). The CDR3 covers 14 residues. In germline, CDR1 is LNHDA, CDR2 SQIVND (reference sequence). V dropped 1 base and J dropped 8 bases, with 12 bases sitting between them. CDR3 amino acids: CASSIGGPVDEQFF. As DNA, the CDR3 is TGTGCCAGTAGTATAGGGGGCCCCGTCGATGAGCAGTTCTTC. Together with reference TRBV19 and TRBJ2-1, the CDR3 gives the full variable domain: DGGITQSPKYLFRKEGQNVTLSCEQNLNHDAMYWYRQDPGQGLRLIYYSQIVNDFQKGDIAEGYSVSREKKESFPLTVTSAQKNPTAFYLCASSIGGPVDEQFFGPGTRLTVL.

The gene calls are TRBV9 and TRBJ1-1; D is ambiguous. Germline CDR1 SGDLS, CDR2 YYNGEE. This CDR3 has 13 residues. Trimming removed 4 bases from V and 1 base from J, with 8 bases in between. In nucleotides, the CDR3 is TGTGCCAGCAGCATGGCCCAGAACACTGAAGCTTTCTTT. It translates to CASSMAQNTEAFF.

The chain is built from TRBV5-1 and TRBJ1-2; D is uncertain. The germline V gene encodes CDR1 SGHRS and CDR2 YFSETQ. Trimming took 0 bases from V and 4 from J, leaving 7 bases between them. This CDR3 region has 13 residues. The CDR3, as DNA: TGCGCCAGCAGCTTGGAAACGGGCTATGGCTACACCTTC. Encoded protein: CASSLETGYGYTF.

The genes are TRBV19 and TRBJ1-2; 7 nucleotides align to TRBD1. V trimming: 5 bases; J trimming: 2 bases; junction bases outside the gene matches: 2. CDR1 LNHDA and CDR2 SQIVND come from the germline V gene (reference sequence). The CDR3 has 13 amino acids. The CDR3 reads CASSWGQNYGYTF. The CDR3 bases are TGTGCCAGTAGTTGGGGACAGAACTATGGCTACACCTTC.

The rearrangement uses TRBV7-9 and TRBJ2-1, with 7 bases fitting TRBD2. V lost 8 bases, J lost 2 bases, and 12 bases stayed unmatched. The CDR3 spans 16 residues. CDR1 is SEHNR and CDR2 is FQNEAQ in the germline V gene (reference sequence). This CDR3 reads CASSPRGGSAYNEQFF. The CDR3 nucleotides are TGTGCCAGCTCGCCCCGGGGAGGGTCTGCCTACAATGAGCAGTTCTTC.

The chain combines TRBV5-1 with TRBJ2-5, with D possibly TRBD1 on 6 matching bases. From germline, CDR1 is SGHRS and CDR2 YFSETQ. V was cut by 0 bases and J by 5 bases, with 14 bases left in between. The CDR3 loop spans 15 amino acids. CDR3 bases: TGCGCCAGCAGCTTGGTGGCAGGGGAGCGGGAGACCCAGTACTTC. It specifies CASSLVAGERETQYF.

The rearrangement joins TRBV5-6 to TRBJ2-7; possible D gene TRBD2, 6 bases. This CDR3 comprises 14 residues. In germline, CDR1 is SGHDT, CDR2 YYEEEE. Trimming removed 0 bases at V and 2 bases at J, with 9 bases between. The CDR3 protein is CASSLGLDPYEQYF. DNA of the CDR3: TGTGCCAGCAGCTTGGGACTAGATCCCTACGAGCAGTACTTC.

The chain carries TRBV28 and TRBJ1-4, with 7 bases identical to TRBD1. The CDR3 spans 15 residues. Germline V gene sequence: CDR1 MDHEN, CDR2 SYDVKM. With 0 bases clipped from V and 7 bases from J, the junction kept 5 bases outside the gene matches. The CDR3 sequence is CASSLWGQPGEKLFF. The CDR3 DNA reads as TGTGCCAGCAGTTTATGGGGACAGCCTGGTGAAAAACTGTTTTTT.

This clone occurred a few times. The chain links TRBV7-9 to TRBJ2-2, with D hard to call. This CDR3 has 18 amino acids. The V end was cut by 0 bases, the J end by 1 base, with 15 bases between. Germline-derived CDR1 and CDR2 are SEHNR and FQNEAQ (reference sequence). CDR3 amino acids: CASSLARVTQKNTGELFF. The CDR3 bases are TGTGCCAGCAGCTTAGCACGGGTAACCCAGAAGAACACCGGGGAGCTGTTTTTT.

V usage is TRBV5-4 and J usage is TRBJ2-3, with 10 bases that match TRBD2. From germline, CDR1 is SGHNT and CDR2 YYREEE (reference sequence). After removal of 3 bases from V and 3 bases from J, the junction contained 4 bases not matched to a gene. The CDR3 spans 15 residues. The CDR3 region has the DNA TGTGCCAGCAGCTCCGCACTAGCGGGAACAGATACGCAGTATTTT. Translation: CASSSALAGTDTQYF.

This clone was counted only a few times. The rearrangement links TRBV6-5 to TRBJ2-1, with 13 bases lining up with TRBD2. CDR1 is MNHEY, CDR2 SVGAGI, per germline. The ends lost 6 bases at V and 6 bases at J; junction bases unmatched: 5. This CDR3 is built from 15 residues. The CDR3 coding sequence is TGTGCCAGCAGACACGGGACTAGCGGGACCAATGAGCAGTTCTTC. This encodes CASRHGTSGTNEQFF.

The chain recombines TRBV5-1 with TRBJ2-7; D unclear. Trimming shortened V by 0 bases and J by 1 base, and 14 bases separated the two germline ends. CDR3 length: 16 amino acids. Germline V lookup: CDR1 SGHRS, CDR2 YFSETQ. The CDR3 loop reads CASSLALTEESYEQYF. For the CDR3, the DNA is TGCGCCAGCAGCTTGGCCTTAACAGAAGAGTCCTACGAGCAGTACTTC.